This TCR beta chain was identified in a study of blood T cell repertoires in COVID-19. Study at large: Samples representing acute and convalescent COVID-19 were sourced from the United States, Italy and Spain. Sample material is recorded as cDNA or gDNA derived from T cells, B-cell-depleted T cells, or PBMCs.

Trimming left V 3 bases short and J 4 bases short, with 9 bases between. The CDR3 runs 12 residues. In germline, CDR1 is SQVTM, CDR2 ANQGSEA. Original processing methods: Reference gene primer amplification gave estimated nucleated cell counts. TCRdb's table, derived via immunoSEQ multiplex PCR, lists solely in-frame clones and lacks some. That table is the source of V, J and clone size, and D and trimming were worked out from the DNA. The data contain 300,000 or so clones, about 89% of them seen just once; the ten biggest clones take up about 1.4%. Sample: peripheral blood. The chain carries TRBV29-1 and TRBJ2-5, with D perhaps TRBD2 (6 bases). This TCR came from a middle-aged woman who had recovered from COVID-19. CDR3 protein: CSVDSRGETQYF. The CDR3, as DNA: TGCAGCGTTGACTCGCGGGGAGAGACCCAGTACTTC.